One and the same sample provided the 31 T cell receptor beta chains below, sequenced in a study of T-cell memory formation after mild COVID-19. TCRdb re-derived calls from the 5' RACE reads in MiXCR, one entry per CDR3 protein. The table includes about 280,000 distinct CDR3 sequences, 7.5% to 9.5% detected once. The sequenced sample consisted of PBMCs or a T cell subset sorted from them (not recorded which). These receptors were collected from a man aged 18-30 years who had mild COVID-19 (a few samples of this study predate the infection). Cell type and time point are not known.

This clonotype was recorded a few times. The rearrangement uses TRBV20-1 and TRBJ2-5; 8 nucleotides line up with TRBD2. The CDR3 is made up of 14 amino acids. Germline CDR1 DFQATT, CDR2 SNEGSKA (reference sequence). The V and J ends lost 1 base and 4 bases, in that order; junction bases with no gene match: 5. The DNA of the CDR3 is TGCAGTGCTAGAGTTGGGACTAGTTTAGAGACCCAGTACTTC. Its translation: CSARVGTSLETQYF.

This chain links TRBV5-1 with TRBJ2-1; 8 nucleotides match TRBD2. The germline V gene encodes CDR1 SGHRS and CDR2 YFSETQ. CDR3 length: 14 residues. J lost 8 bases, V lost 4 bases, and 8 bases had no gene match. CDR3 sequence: CASSGSRGGDEQFF. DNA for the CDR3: TGCGCCAGCAGCGGATCCCGGGGGGGCGATGAGCAGTTCTTC.

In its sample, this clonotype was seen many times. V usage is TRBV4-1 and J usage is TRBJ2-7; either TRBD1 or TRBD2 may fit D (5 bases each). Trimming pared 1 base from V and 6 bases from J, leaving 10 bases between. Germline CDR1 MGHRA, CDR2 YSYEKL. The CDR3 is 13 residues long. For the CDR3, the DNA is TGCGCCAGCAGCCAAGGACGGGACGGCGAGCAGTACGTC. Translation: CASSQGRDGEQYV.

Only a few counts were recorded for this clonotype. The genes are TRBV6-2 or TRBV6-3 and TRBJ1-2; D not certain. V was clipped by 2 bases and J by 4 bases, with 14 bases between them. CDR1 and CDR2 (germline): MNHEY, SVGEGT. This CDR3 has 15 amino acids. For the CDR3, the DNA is TGTGCCAGCAGTTACACTTCCGGGCCGGTCTATGGCTACACCTTC. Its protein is CASSYTSGPVYGYTF.

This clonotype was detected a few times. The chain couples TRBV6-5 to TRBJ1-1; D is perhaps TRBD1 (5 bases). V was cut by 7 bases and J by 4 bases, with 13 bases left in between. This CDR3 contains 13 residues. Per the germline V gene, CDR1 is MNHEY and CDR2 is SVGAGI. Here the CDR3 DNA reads TGTGCCAGCAACCGTCCAGGGAGCACTGAAGCTTTCTTT. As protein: CASNRPGSTEAFF.

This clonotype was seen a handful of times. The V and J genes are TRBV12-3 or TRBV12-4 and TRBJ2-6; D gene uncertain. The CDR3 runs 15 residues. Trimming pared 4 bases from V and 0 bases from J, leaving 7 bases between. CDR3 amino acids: CASSSFVSGANVLTF. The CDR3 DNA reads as TGTGCCAGCAGTTCCTTCGTCTCTGGGGCCAACGTCCTGACTTTC.

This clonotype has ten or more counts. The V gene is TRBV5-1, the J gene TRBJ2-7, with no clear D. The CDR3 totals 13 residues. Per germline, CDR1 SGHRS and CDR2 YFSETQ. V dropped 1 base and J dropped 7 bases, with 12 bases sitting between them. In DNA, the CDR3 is TGCGCCAGCAGCTTGACACCAAGGCAAGAGCAGTACGTC. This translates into CASSLTPRQEQYV.

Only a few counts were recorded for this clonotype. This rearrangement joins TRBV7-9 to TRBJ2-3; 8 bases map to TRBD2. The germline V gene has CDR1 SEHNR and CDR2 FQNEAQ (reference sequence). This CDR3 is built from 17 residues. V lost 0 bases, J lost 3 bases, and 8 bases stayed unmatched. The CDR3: CASSLAEYSGVTDTQYF. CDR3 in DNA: TGTGCCAGCAGCTTAGCGGAATATAGCGGGGTTACAGATACGCAGTATTTT.

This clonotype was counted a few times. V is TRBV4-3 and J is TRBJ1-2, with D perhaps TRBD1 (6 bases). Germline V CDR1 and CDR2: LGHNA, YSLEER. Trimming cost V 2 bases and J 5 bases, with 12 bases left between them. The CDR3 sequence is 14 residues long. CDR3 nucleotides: TGCGCCAGCAGCCAATCTCAGGGGCGGTATGGCTACACCTTC. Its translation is CASSQSQGRYGYTF.

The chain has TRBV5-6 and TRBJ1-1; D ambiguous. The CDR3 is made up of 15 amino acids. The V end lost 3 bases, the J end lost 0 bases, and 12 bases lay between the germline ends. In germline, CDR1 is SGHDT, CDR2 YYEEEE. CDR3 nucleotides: TGTGCCAGCAGCTGGGTCCCGGCGGTGAACACTGAAGCTTTCTTT. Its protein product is CASSWVPAVNTEAFF.

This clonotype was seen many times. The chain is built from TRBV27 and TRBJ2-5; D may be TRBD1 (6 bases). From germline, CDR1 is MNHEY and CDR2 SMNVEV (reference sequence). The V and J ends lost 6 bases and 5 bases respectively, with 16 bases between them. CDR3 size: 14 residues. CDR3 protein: CASSLTGGRETQYF. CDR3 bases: TGTGCCAGCAGCTTAACTGGGGGCCGGGAGACCCAGTACTTC.

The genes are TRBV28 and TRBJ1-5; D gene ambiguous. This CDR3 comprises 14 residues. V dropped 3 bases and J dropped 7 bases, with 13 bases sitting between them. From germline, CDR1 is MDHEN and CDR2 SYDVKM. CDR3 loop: CASSLGSISQPQHF. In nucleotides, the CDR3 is TGTGCCAGCAGTTTGGGGAGCATCTCGCAGCCCCAGCATTTT.

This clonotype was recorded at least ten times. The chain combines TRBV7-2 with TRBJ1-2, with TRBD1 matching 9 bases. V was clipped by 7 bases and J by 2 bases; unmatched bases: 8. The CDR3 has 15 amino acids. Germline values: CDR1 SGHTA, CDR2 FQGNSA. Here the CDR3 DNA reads TGTGCCAGCAAACCGAGGGGACAGGGCAACTATGGCTACACCTTC. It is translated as CASKPRGQGNYGYTF.

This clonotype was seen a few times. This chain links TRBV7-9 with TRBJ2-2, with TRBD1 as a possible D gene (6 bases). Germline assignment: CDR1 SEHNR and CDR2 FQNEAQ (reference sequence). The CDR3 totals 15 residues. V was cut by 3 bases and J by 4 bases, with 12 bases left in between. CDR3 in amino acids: CASSFAKQGTGELFF. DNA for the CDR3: TGTGCCAGCAGCTTCGCCAAACAGGGCACCGGGGAGCTGTTTTTT.

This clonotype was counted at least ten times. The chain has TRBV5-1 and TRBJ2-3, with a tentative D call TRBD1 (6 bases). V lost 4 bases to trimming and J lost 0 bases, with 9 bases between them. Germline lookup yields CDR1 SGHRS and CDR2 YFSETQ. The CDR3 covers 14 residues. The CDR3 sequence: CASSPGDSTDTQYF. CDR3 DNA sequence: TGCGCCAGCAGCCCAGGGGACAGCACAGATACGCAGTATTTT.

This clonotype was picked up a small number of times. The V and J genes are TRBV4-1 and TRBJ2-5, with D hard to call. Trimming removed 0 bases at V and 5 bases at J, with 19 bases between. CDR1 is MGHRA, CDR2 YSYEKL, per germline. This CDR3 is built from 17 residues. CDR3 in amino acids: CASSQDWSSSAGETQYF. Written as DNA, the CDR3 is TGCGCCAGCAGCCAAGATTGGTCCAGCTCGGCCGGGGAGACCCAGTACTTC.

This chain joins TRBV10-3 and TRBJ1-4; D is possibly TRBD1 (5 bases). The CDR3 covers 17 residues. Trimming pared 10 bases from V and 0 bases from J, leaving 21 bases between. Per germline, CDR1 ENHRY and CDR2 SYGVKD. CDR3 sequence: CATHPGKPGATNEKLFF. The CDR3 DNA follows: TGTGCCACTCACCCAGGGAAGCCAGGCGCAACTAATGAAAAACTGTTTTTT.

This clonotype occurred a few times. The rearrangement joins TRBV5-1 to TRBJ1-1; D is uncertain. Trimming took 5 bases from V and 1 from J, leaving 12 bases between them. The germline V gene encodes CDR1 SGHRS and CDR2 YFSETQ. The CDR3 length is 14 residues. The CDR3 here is CASSYRGANTEAFF. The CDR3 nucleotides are TGCGCCAGCAGTTATAGAGGTGCGAACACTGAAGCTTTCTTT.

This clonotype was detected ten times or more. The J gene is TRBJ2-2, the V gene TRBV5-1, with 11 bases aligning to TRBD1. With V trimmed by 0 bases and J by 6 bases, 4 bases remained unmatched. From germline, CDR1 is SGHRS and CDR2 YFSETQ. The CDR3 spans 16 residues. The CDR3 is CASSLVPDRGPGELFF. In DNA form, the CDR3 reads TGCGCCAGCAGCTTGGTCCCGGACAGGGGGCCCGGGGAGCTGTTTTTT.

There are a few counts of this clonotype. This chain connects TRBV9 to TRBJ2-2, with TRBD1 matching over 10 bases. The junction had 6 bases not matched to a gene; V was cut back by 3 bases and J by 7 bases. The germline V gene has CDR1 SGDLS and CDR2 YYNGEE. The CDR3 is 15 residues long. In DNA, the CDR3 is TGTGCCAGCAGCGCCGGGACAGGGGTTGGCGGGGAGCTGTTTTTT. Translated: CASSAGTGVGGELFF.

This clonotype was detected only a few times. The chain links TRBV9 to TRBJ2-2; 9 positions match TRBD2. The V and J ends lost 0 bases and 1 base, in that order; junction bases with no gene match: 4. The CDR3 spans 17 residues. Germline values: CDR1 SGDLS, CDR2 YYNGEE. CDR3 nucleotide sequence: TGTGCCAGCAGCGTAGGCGAACTAGCGGGGAACACCGGGGAGCTGTTTTTT. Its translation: CASSVGELAGNTGELFF.

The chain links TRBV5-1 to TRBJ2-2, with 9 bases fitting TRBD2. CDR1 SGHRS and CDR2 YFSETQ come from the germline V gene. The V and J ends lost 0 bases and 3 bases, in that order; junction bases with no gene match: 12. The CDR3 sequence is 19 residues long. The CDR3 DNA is TGCGCCAGCAGCTTGGATCGTCGGTTGGCTAGCGGGGACACCGGGGAGCTGTTTTTT. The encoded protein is CASSLDRRLASGDTGELFF.

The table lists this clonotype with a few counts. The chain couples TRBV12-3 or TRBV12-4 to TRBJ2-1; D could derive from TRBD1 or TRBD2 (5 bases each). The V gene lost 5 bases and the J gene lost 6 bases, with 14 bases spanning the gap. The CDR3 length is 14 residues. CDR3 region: CASSPGRGRNEQFF. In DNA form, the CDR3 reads TGTGCCAGCAGTCCCGGACGGGGACGCAATGAGCAGTTCTTC.

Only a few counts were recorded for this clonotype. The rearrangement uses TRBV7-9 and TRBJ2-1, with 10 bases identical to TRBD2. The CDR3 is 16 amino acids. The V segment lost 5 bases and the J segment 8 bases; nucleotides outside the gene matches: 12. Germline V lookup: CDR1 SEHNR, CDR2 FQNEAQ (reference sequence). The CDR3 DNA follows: TGTGCCAGCAGCCCTCCGGGACTAGCGCGTATCTATGAGCAGTTCTTC. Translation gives CASSPPGLARIYEQFF.

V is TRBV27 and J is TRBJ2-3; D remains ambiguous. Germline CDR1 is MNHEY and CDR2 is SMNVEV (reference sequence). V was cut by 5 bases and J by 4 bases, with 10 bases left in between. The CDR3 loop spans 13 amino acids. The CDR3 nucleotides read TGTGCCAGCAGTGCGAGTATCCCAGATACGCAGTATTTT. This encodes CASSASIPDTQYF.

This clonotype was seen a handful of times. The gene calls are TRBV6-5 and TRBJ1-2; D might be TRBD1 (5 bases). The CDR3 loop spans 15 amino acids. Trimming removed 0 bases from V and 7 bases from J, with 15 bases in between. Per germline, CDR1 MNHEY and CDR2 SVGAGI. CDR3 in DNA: TGTGCCAGCAGTTACTCGATACAGGCCCCATCTGGCTACACCTTC. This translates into CASSYSIQAPSGYTF.

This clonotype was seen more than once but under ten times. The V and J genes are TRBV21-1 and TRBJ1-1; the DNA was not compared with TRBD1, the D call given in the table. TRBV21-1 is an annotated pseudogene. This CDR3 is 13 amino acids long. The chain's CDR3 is CASFTGGNTEAFF. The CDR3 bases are TGTGCCAGCTTTACAGGGGGGAACACTGAAGCTTTCTTT.

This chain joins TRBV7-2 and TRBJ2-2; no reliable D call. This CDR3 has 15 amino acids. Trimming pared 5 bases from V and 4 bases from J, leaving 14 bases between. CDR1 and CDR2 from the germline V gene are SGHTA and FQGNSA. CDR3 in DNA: TGTGCCAGCAGCCGCCATGGGCAGTTCACCGGGGAGCTGTTTTTT. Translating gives CASSRHGQFTGELFF.

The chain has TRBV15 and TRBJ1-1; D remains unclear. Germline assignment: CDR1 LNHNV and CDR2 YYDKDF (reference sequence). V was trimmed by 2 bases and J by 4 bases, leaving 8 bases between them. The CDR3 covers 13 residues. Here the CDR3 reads CATSRNGFTEAFF. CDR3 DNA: TGTGCCACCAGCAGAAATGGGTTCACTGAAGCTTTCTTT.

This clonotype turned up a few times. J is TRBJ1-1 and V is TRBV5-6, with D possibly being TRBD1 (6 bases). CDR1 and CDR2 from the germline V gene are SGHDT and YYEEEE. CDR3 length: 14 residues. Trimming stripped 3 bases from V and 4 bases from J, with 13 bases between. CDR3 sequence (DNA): TGTGCCAGCAGCTCGGGGGGGCTGGGCACTGAAGCTTTCTTT. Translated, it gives CASSSGGLGTEAFF. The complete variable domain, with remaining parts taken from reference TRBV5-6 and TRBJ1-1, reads DAGVTQSPTHLIKTRGQQVTLRCSPKSGHDTVSWYQQALGQGPQFIFQYYEEEERQRGNFPDRFSGHQFPNYSSELNVNALLLGDSALYLCASSSGGLGTEAFFGQGTRLTVV.

CDR3 amino acids: CASSTDRSGNTGELFF. The CDR3 DNA reads TGCGCCAGCAGCACCGACAGGAGCGGGAACACCGGGGAGCTGTTTTTT. The chain has TRBV5-1 and TRBJ2-2; D might be TRBD1 (6 bases). CDR3 length equals 16 residues. Trimming left V 4 bases short and J 1 base short, with 14 bases between. CDR1 SGHRS and CDR2 YFSETQ come from the germline V gene.